This T cell receptor (beta chain) came from a study of T cell responses to AZD1222 COVID-19 vaccine. Study results and limitations: Mostly white British, mostly female donors; authors suggested clonal diversity may be underestimated. Only a handful of AZD1222 recipients, six or seven in all, had baseline seropositivity. A reported finding is that nearly half of spike-specific TCRs target unmutated variant regions.

Trimming removed 5 bases at V and 2 bases at J, with 13 bases between. The CDR3 is made up of 16 amino acids. CDR1 is LNHDA and CDR2 is SQIVND in the germline V gene (reference sequence). As regards this clone: Antigen: not known.

This table comes from immunoSEQ multiplex PCR, and its TCRdb copy is limited to in-frame clones, with some not included. This table holds about 150,000 clones, about nine tenths found once. Sequencing was performed on peripheral blood, taken on day 0 of AZD1222 vaccination. V usage is TRBV19 and J usage is TRBJ2-6, with D possibly TRBD1 on 5 matching bases. The sequence came from an adult in good health. CDR3: CASSPSLGAGANVLTF. The CDR3 DNA reads as TGTGCCAGTAGTCCAAGCCTAGGGGCTGGGGCCAACGTCCTGACTTTC.